This TCR beta chain is drawn from a study of blood T cell repertoires in COVID-19. Study at large: Sites in the United States, Italy and Spain provided acute and convalescent COVID-19 samples.

The CDR3 spans 13 residues. The V and J ends lost 8 bases and 6 bases respectively, with 16 bases between them. Authors' processing steps: Amplifying reference gene primers gave estimates of nucleated cell counts. Here immunoSEQ multiplex PCR was the method, and the copy in TCRdb shows in-frame clones only, minus some. The V and J calls and clone size come from that table; D and trimming were worked out from the DNA. The repertoire holds 300,000 to 400,000 clones, with under 90% as singletons. It was during active infection that Seattle patients were enrolled and then longitudinally followed. Sequenced sample: peripheral blood. This chain links TRBV12-3 or TRBV12-4 with TRBJ1-2; D perhaps matches TRBD1 (6 bases). This receptor was identified in a woman aged 25 to 39 with COVID-19, enrolled during active disease. CDR3 sequence (DNA): TGTGCCAGCGGCCCGGGGGGGGCGAATGGCTACACCTTC. Translating gives CASGPGGANGYTF.